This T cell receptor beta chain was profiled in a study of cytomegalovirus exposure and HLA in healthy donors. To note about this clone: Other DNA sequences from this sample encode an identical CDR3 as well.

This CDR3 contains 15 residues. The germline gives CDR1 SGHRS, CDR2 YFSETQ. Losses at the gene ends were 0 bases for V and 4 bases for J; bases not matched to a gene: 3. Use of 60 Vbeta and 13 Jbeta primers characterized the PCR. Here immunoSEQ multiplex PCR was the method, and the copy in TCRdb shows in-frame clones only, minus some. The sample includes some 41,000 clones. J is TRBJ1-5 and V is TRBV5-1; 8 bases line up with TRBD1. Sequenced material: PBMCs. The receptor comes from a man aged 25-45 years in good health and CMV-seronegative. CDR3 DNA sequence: TGCGCCAGCAGCTTGGGACAGGGGTTGAATCAGCCCCAGCATTTT. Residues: CASSLGQGLNQPQHF.